This is a list of T cell receptor beta chains from one sample in a study of cytomegalovirus exposure and HLA in healthy donors. Clones were read by immunoSEQ multiplex PCR, and TCRdb kept only the in-frame ones, dropping some. The sample contains approximately 120,000 clones, about 80% of which appear only once. The specimen was PBMCs. These receptors all come from a woman between 45 and 65 years old in good health and CMV-seropositive. Both conserved end residues are part of each CDR3. D genes are given only for firm matches. Rows give clone size only sometimes, using once, few, many, or a class for an expanded clone.

v_call	j_call	clone_size	d_call	cdr3_nt	cdr3_aa
TRBV11-3	TRBJ2-1	few	-	TGTGCCAGCAGCCCAGGGGGCGGGGGCAATTACAATGAGCAGTTCTTC	CASSPGGGGNYNEQFF
TRBV6-5	TRBJ2-7	few	-	TGTGCCAGCAGTCTCCGTAATAGCGACCCATACGAGCAGTACTTC	CASSLRNSDPYEQYF
TRBV27	TRBJ1-2	-	TRBD1	TGTGCCAGCAGTTCGCCAGGGGGTCTAGGGGGCTACACCTTC	CASSSPGGLGGYTF
TRBV14	TRBJ2-1	-	TRBD2	TGTGCCAGCAGCCAGTTTGCGGGAGCCTACAATGAGCAGTTCTTC	CASSQFAGAYNEQFF
TRBV27	TRBJ2-5	-	TRBD1	TGTGCCAGCAGCAGGACAGGGGCCGTTGAGGCCCAGTACTTC	CASSRTGAVEAQYF
TRBV6-1	TRBJ1-5	-	-	TGTGCCAGCAGTGAAGCTCAGGTGTATAGCAATCAGCCCCAGCATTTT	CASSEAQVYSNQPQHF
TRBV19	TRBJ1-5	-	TRBD1	TGTGCCAGTAGTTTGACAGGGCAAGGCAATCAGCCCCAGCATTTT	CASSLTGQGNQPQHF
TRBV18	TRBJ2-5	-	TRBD1	TGTGCCAGCTCACCCGACAGGGGGGGACAGACCCAGTACTTC	CASSPDRGGQTQYF
TRBV5-1	TRBJ2-2	-	TRBD2	TGCGCCAGCAGCTTGGAAGGGACTAGCGGGCCGAACACCGGGGAGCTGTTTTTT	CASSLEGTSGPNTGELFF
TRBV30	TRBJ1-3	-	-	TGTGCCTGGAGTGTAGGGGGTAGCTCTGGAAACACCATATATTTT	CAWSVGGSSGNTIYF
TRBV4-3	TRBJ2-1	-	TRBD2	TGCGCCAGCAGCCCCGGGACTAGCGTCGACAATGAGCAGTTCTTC	CASSPGTSVDNEQFF
TRBV4-2	TRBJ2-3	-	-	TGTGCCAGCAGCCAAGGGGGGCTAGGTGATACGCAGTATTTT	CASSQGGLGDTQYF
TRBV25-1	TRBJ1-5	-	-	TGTGCCAGCAGTGAATTGGTGGGCTTGAGCTACAATCAGCCCCAGCATTTT	CASSELVGLSYNQPQHF
TRBV9	TRBJ2-7	-	-	TGTGCCAGCAGCGTAGCGGACAGTCCCTACGAGCAGTACTTC	CASSVADSPYEQYF
TRBV18	TRBJ1-2	-	TRBD1	TGTGCCAGCTCACCATCACAACAATCGACAGGGGCCACCTTC	CASSPSQQSTGATF